Below, 7 T cell receptor beta chains from the same sample are listed, as sequenced in a study of shared clonotypes between healthy human individuals. The assay was immunoSEQ multiplex PCR, and TCRdb's table has in-frame clones only and misses some. The sample contains approximately 2.1 million clones, roughly 93% of which appear only once. The source material was naive CD4+ T cells from PBMCs. The subset here: CD45RA+ positively selected. The receptor set was obtained from a young man in good health. Some clones in this sample may be carry-over from other donors' samples.

The V call is TRBV5-5, the J call TRBJ1-4, with D perhaps TRBD1 (6 bases). The length of the CDR3 is 14 residues. Trimming left V 1 base short and J 3 bases short, with 7 bases between. CDR1 is SGHKS, CDR2 YYEKEE, per germline (reference sequence). The CDR3 coding sequence is TGTGCCAGCAGCTTGCAGGGGCCTAATGAAAAACTGTTTTTT. This sequence encodes CASSLQGPNEKLFF.

The rearrangement links TRBV6-5 to TRBJ1-1; 7 bases align to TRBD1. Germline CDR1 reads MNHEY; CDR2 reads SVGAGI. The junction had 4 bases not matched to a gene; V was cut back by 4 bases and J by 8 bases. The CDR3 spans 12 residues. CDR3 protein: CASSSKQGEAFF. The CDR3 nucleotides read TGTGCCAGCAGTTCTAAACAGGGGGAAGCTTTCTTT.

V is TRBV4-3 and J is TRBJ2-3; either TRBD1 or TRBD2 may supply D (6 bases each). The CDR3 covers 15 residues. V dropped 3 bases and J dropped 4 bases, with 14 bases sitting between them. The germline CDR1 and CDR2 sequences are LGHNA and YSLEER. DNA for the CDR3: TGCGCCAGCAGCCATGAACAGGGAGGCGCAGATACGCAGTATTTT. Its protein is CASSHEQGGADTQYF.

Here the CDR3 reads CASSTGRRGIETQYF. The CDR3 DNA is TGCGCCAGCAGCACGGGACGGAGGGGGATTGAGACCCAGTACTTC. The V call is TRBV5-1, the J call TRBJ2-5, with D tentatively TRBD1 or TRBD2 (6 bases each). The CDR3 totals 15 residues. V shed 4 bases and J shed 5 bases, with 18 bases lying between them. Per germline, CDR1 SGHRS and CDR2 YFSETQ.

The chain employs TRBV2 and TRBJ2-5; tentatively, D is TRBD2 (6 bases). V lost 1 base and J 5 bases, leaving 8 bases between the germline ends. CDR3 size: 13 residues. Per germline, CDR1 SNHLY and CDR2 FYNNEI. The CDR3 spells CASSEESGETQYF. The CDR3 region has the DNA TGTGCCAGCAGTGAAGAAAGCGGGGAGACCCAGTACTTC.

The V call is TRBV4-2, the J call TRBJ1-2; no clear D. The CDR3 has 12 residues. From germline, CDR1 is LGHNA and CDR2 YNFKEQ. V lost 3 bases and J lost 6, with 8 bases in between. CDR3 sequence (DNA): TGTGCCAGCAGCCACAAAATAAATGGCTACACCTTC. Protein: CASSHKINGYTF.

This chain links TRBV28 with TRBJ2-7; D gene ambiguous. CDR3 length equals 13 residues. From germline, CDR1 is MDHEN and CDR2 SYDVKM. With 11 bases removed from V and 3 bases from J, the gap between germline ends came to 17 bases. For the CDR3, the DNA is TGTGCCGGTGCGGAAATCGGTAGCTACGAGCAGTACTTC. It encodes CAGAEIGSYEQYF.